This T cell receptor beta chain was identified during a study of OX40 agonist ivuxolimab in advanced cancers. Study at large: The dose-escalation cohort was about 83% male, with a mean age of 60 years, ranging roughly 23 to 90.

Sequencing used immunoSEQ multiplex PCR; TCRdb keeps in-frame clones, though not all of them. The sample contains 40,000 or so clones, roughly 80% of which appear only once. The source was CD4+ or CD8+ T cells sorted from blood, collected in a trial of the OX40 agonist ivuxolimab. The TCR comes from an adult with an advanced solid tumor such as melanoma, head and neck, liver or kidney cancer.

CDR3 sequence: CASISLGQGGTQYF. CDR3 DNA: TGTGCCAGCATCTCACTCGGGCAGGGAGGGACCCAGTACTTC. The V and J genes are TRBV28 and TRBJ2-5; possibly TRBD2 for D (6 bases). CDR1 is MDHEN and CDR2 is SYDVKM in the germline V gene. This CDR3 has 14 residues. Trimming stripped 7 bases from V and 7 bases from J, with 19 bases between. Using reference TRBV28 and TRBJ2-5 for the parts outside the CDR3, the full variable domain is DVKVTQSSRYLVKRTGEKVFLECVQDMDHENMFWYRQDPGLGLRLIYFSYDVKMKEKGDIPEGYSVSREKKERFSLILESASTNQTSMYLCASISLGQGGTQYFGPGTRLLVL.